Listed below are T cell receptor beta chains from one sample, sequenced in a study of PD-1 blockade in classical Hodgkin lymphoma. Clones were sequenced by immunoSEQ multiplex PCR, and TCRdb holds only the in-frame ones, with some missing. The table has roughly 100,000 clones, roughly 87% seen once. This specimen consisted of peripheral blood mononuclear cells (PBMCs), obtained before the fourth cycle of nivolumab. These receptors all come from a human donor with classical Hodgkin lymphoma. The CDR3 runs from the conserved cysteine through the conserved F or W. Fields, in order: CDR3 protein, CDR3 DNA, J gene, clone size, CDR3 length, V gene, D gene. A D gene is named only where the DNA matches it firmly. Not all rows give a size; the values are once, few, many and, for expanded clones, a class.

CASRDPRVAGNTIYF | TGTGCCAGCAGGGACCCAAGAGTGGCTGGAAACACCATATATTTT | TRBJ1-3 | . | 15 | TRBV2 | .
CASSIARGSGNTIYF | TGTGCCAGTAGTATAGCCAGGGGCTCTGGAAACACCATATATTTT | TRBJ1-3 | few | 15 | TRBV19 | .
CASSLVGTAIAGNTIYF | TGTGCCAGCAGTTTAGTTGGGACAGCCATTGCCGGAAACACCATATATTTT | TRBJ1-3 | . | 17 | TRBV28 | TRBD1
CASSFEGGNEQFF | TGTGCCAGCAGCTTTGAGGGGGGGAATGAGCAGTTCTTC | TRBJ2-1 | once | 13 | TRBV5-4 | .
CASSQVTAEHFYGYTF | TGCGCCAGCAGCCAAGTAACTGCCGAGCACTTCTATGGCTACACCTTC | TRBJ1-2 | once | 16 | TRBV4-1 | .
CASSLLGGEQFF | TGTGCCAGCAGTTTATTGGGGGGTGAGCAGTTCTTC | TRBJ2-1 | . | 12 | TRBV27 | .
CASSLPGRGTEAFF | TGTGCCAGCAGTTTACCAGGACGGGGGACTGAAGCTTTCTTT | TRBJ1-1 | . | 14 | TRBV28 | .
CSVVSYGYTF | TGCAGTGTAGTCAGTTACGGCTACACCTTC | TRBJ1-2 | . | 10 | TRBV20-1 | .
CSADSSTEAFF | TGCAGCGCTGACAGTTCCACTGAAGCTTTCTTT | TRBJ1-1 | once | 11 | TRBV29-1 | .
CASSQLKGARGANVLTF | TGCGCCAGCAGCCAATTAAAGGGGGCGAGGGGGGCCAACGTCCTGACTTTC | TRBJ2-6 | once | 17 | TRBV4-1 | TRBD1
CASSFLQGASGYTF | TGTGCCAGCAGTTTTCTACAGGGGGCCAGTGGCTACACCTTC | TRBJ1-2 | . | 14 | TRBV6-5 | TRBD1
CASSKIGGGGNQPQHF | TGTGCCAGCAGTAAAATTGGGGGGGGTGGCAATCAGCCCCAGCATTTT | TRBJ1-5 | . | 16 | TRBV27 | .
CASSERTSGYEQYF | TGCGCCAGCAGTGAACGGACTAGCGGCTACGAGCAGTACTTC | TRBJ2-7 | . | 14 | TRBV10-1 | TRBD2
CASTPRTGGDYGYTF | TGTGCCAGTACCCCGAGGACAGGGGGCGACTATGGCTACACCTTC | TRBJ1-2 | . | 15 | TRBV19 | TRBD1
CASSQAPPEKLFF | TGCGCCAGCAGCCAAGCCCCGCCCGAAAAACTGTTTTTT | TRBJ1-4 | once | 13 | TRBV4-1 | .
CASGITSGGPTGELFF | TGTGCCAGTGGCATAACTAGCGGGGGGCCCACCGGGGAGCTGTTTTTT | TRBJ2-2 | . | 16 | TRBV19 | TRBD2
CASSPTSGNYEQYF | TGTGCCAGCAGCCCGACTAGCGGGAACTACGAGCAGTACTTC | TRBJ2-7 | . | 14 | TRBV4-2 | TRBD2
CASSFGLVELQETQYF | TGTGCCAGCAGTTTCGGACTCGTAGAACTCCAAGAGACCCAGTACTTC | TRBJ2-5 | . | 16 | TRBV7-9 | .
CASSGGIGTEAFF | TGTGCCAGCAGTGGTGGAATTGGCACTGAAGCTTTCTTT | TRBJ1-1 | . | 13 | TRBV2 | .
CASSVGPAGHTGELFF | TGTGCCAGCAGCGTAGGGCCCGCGGGACACACCGGGGAGCTGTTTTTT | TRBJ2-2 | once | 16 | TRBV9 | .
CASSLGLRTGGPETQYF | TGTGCCAGCAGCTTAGGCCTGCGGACAGGGGGTCCAGAGACCCAGTACTTC | TRBJ2-5 | . | 17 | TRBV13 | TRBD1
CASRGGSKGLNEQFF | TGTGCCAGCAGGGGCGGGAGTAAAGGTCTCAATGAGCAGTTCTTC | TRBJ2-1 | . | 15 | TRBV5-4 | TRBD2
CASSLDGISLLNF | TGTGCCAGCAGCCTGGACGGTATCTCGCTGTTGAATTTC | TRBJ1-2 | . | 13 | TRBV7-2 | .
CASSQEPYYEQYF | TGCGCCAGCAGCCAGGAGCCGTACTACGAGCAGTACTTC | TRBJ2-7 | . | 13 | TRBV10-2 | .
CASSIDDGYEQYF | TGTGCCAGTAGTATAGACGACGGCTACGAGCAGTACTTC | TRBJ2-7 | few | 13 | TRBV19 | .
CASSQSSCHEQYF | TGCGCCAGCAGTCAATCTTCTTGCCACGAGCAGTACTTC | TRBJ2-7 | once | 13 | TRBV23-1 | .
CASSNPSGGPYEQYF | TGTGCCAGCAGTAATCCTAGCGGGGGGCCCTACGAGCAGTACTTC | TRBJ2-7 | . | 15 | TRBV6-6 | TRBD2
CASRKRSGGASEKLFF | TGTGCCAGCCGAAAAAGGTCCGGGGGCGCGTCTGAAAAACTGTTTTTT | TRBJ1-4 | . | 16 | TRBV7-2 | .
CASSLAAGQLDTEAFF | TGCGCCAGCAGCTTGGCCGCTGGACAATTGGACACTGAAGCTTTCTTT | TRBJ1-1 | . | 16 | TRBV5-1 | .
CASKFPMNTEAFF | TGTGCCAGTAAGTTTCCGATGAACACTGAAGCTTTCTTT | TRBJ1-1 | . | 13 | TRBV19 | .
CASSPTPLTGTYEQYF | TGTGCCAGCAGCCCCACGCCTCTGACAGGGACCTACGAGCAGTACTTC | TRBJ2-7 | . | 16 | TRBV11-2 | TRBD1
CASSRGGRELFF | TGTGCCAGCAGCCGGGGAGGGCGAGAGCTGTTTTTT | TRBJ2-2 | . | 12 | TRBV11-3 | TRBD2